This T cell receptor (beta chain) was sequenced during a study of molecular identifiers for immune sequencing clone quantification (dated 2018 in TCRdb). For the study in its entirety: For a replicate experiment, RNA from around 20,000 or 100,000 naive CD8 T cells was divided into five aliquots, of which four were sequenced. This methods study benchmarked molecular-identifier clustering-based TCR repertoire sequencing (MIDCIRS) and TCR RNA copy counting, using CD8 T cells to do so.

Beyond this particular receptor, the publication reports: The sizes of highly expanded clones could end up underestimated when identical TCR molecules share a barcode. In CMV-specific effector cells, clones with more than 20 RNA copies contained over 99% of molecules, whereas in naive cells such clones contained under 1% of molecules. Modeling indicated approximately 3.2 TCR RNA copies recovered per cell, compared with about ten by digital PCR, which implies a capture efficiency of 25% to 35%. Even against a background of 850,000 to 1,000,000 naive CD8 T cells, spiked-in Jurkat TCR RNA amounting to a single cell's worth was reported to be detectable. When barcode sub-clustering was left out, chimeric consensus sequences inflated TCR diversity, with chimeras reaching as high as 47%. The naive libraries included spiked-in Jurkat TCR RNA (roughly ten copies' worth), and this Jurkat TCR RNA is not part of the donor repertoire.

For this clonotype: It lacks a known antigen. It has no much larger one-base neighbor in the sample; base qualities were not kept.

Libraries came from PCR. Reads for this sample came from an Illumina HiSeq 4000. Bulk TCR libraries were prepared as previously described, using TCR primers listed in Table S5. The Qiagen AllPrep DNA/RNA kit was used to purify total RNA. Before analysis, reads from multiple sequencing runs of the same library were pooled. The paper's data handling went like this. Only reads with exact TCR constant sequence were kept, trimmed to 150 nt, and grouped by their 12-nt molecular barcodes. Reads within each barcode group were sub-clustered using a 15% Levenshtein threshold, and quality-weighted consensus sequences were constructed for each RNA molecule. Non-functional sequences were filtered out, along with any lower-count sequence sitting one edit away from another sequence. On the basis of fitting two negative binomial distributions, barcode sub-clusters with fewer than 20% of the maximum read count were discarded. The public sequencing data were trimmed at Q25 with fastp and processed into clonotypes with MiXCR by TCRdb, which kept only in-frame beta chains. Rows are unified per CDR3 protein, each entry keeping the most common DNA and genes. The V and J calls follow TCRdb's processing rather than the paper's. The sample table contains under 600,000 distinct CDR3 sequences; only one count was recorded for roughly 23% of them. The ten largest make up about 0.78% of the sample.

CDR1 SGHVS and CDR2 FNYEAQ were looked up in the germline V gene. The CDR3 sequence holds 15 residues, the cysteine and phenylalanine included. Only CDR3 DNA remains: 45 bases, in frame from the first base. Relative to germline, V is missing 4 bases and J is missing 7 bases, with 4 bases of the junction outside any gene match. Libraries of naive CD8 T cells were generated from roughly 20,000 to 1,000,000 sorted cells, with 10%, 30% or 50% of the purified RNA used. Naive CD8 T cells were FACS-sorted as CD8+CD4-CCR7+CD45RA+ on a BD FACSAria II into RLT Plus buffer. Detection sensitivity was tested by spiking Jurkat RNA equal to about 10 TCR copies' worth into samples containing roughly 18,000-1,000,000 naive CD8 T cells. Enrichment of CD8 T cells was performed with RosetteSep CD8+ T Cell Enrichment Cocktail and Ficoll-Paque, after which ACK red cell lysis was carried out.

The TCR comes from a human donor in good health. Some libraries in this study had Jurkat cell RNA spiked in. The specimen was naive CD8+ T cells from blood, with Jurkat cell RNA spiked in. According to the study, the label for this sample's cell subset or site signals: FACS-sorted CD8+CD4-CCR7+CD45RA+ naive T cells. Recombination joined TRBV7-6 with TRBJ2-2, and 12 bases in between align with TRBD2. The CDR3 sequence is CASSWTSGMVGELFF. The base sequence is TGTGCCAGCAGCTGGACTAGCGGGATGGTCGGGGAGCTGTTTTTT.